This TCR beta chain was obtained from a study of blood T cells in healthy people across ages. V was pared by 4 bases and J by 3 bases, with 17 bases between. CDR1 and CDR2 from the germline V gene are SGDLS and YYNGEE. This CDR3 contains 15 residues. Through a sample-barcoded 5' primer and a J-beta primer mix, a second PCR was run for roughly 6 to 12 cycles. TCRdb reanalysed the 5' RACE reads using MiXCR and keeps one entry per CDR3 protein. The data show about 680,000 distinct CDR3 sequences, roughly 49% seen once. Findings of the study overall: Bulk PBMC profiling left naive and antigen-experienced comparisons inconclusive. There was no known CMV status for donors, so expanded clonotype changes were possibly confounded. More naive CD4+ cells and higher diversity marked long-lived donors relative to aged donors.

This clonotype was detected a few times. Its antigen is unidentified. The chain couples TRBV9 to TRBJ2-7, with a weak D call TRBD1 (6 bases). Specimen: blood. This receptor was obtained from an older woman in good health. The CDR3 DNA reads as TGTGCCAGCAGCCCCCATCCGGGACAAGGCTACGAGCAGTACTTC. Protein: CASSPHPGQGYEQYF.